Shown below are 19 T cell receptor beta chains from a single sample sequenced in a study of identical twins (dated by TCRdb to the mid-2010s). The receptor library was made with 5' RACE. The reads were generated on an Illumina HiSeq 2000. TCRdb reanalyzed the raw reads on its own, using fastp at Q25 for trimming and MiXCR for clone calling, and kept in-frame beta chains. Identical CDR3 proteins give one entry, which carries the most common genes and DNA. In all, the sample holds under 350,000 distinct CDR3 sequences, and nearly 9.5% of those were seen once. The ten top clones hold around 7.1% of the sample. The same sample was also used in a study of yellow fever vaccine responses in identical twins.

Sequencing was carried out using CD8+ T cells sorted from blood. These receptors originate from a woman under 30 in good health.

CDR3 loop: CSARDGQGAVETQYF. The CDR3 region has the DNA TGCAGTGCTAGAGATGGACAGGGGGCGGTGGAGACCCAGTACTTC. The V and J genes are TRBV20-1 and TRBJ2-5; the match to TRBD1 covers 11 bases. Germline CDR1 and CDR2: DFQATT and SNEGSKA (reference sequence). This CDR3 contains 15 residues. V trimming: 0 bases; J trimming: 5 bases; junction bases outside the gene matches: 5.

This clonotype came up many times. V is TRBV11-2 and J is TRBJ2-7; tentatively, D is TRBD1 (6 bases). CDR1 and CDR2 from the germline V gene are SGHAT and FQNNGV. The CDR3 spans 13 residues. The ends were cut back, 4 bases at V and 3 bases at J, with 10 bases in the middle. Here the CDR3 reads CASSYSQGYEQYF. DNA for the CDR3: TGTGCCAGCAGCTATTCACAGGGCTACGAGCAGTACTTC.

The chain has TRBV20-1 and TRBJ2-7; the match to TRBD2 covers 8 bases. With V trimmed by 0 bases and J by 1 base, 5 bases remained unmatched. This CDR3 is built from 15 residues. The germline CDR1 and CDR2 sequences are DFQATT and SNEGSKA (reference sequence). The DNA for the CDR3 is TGCAGTGCTAGAGATGAGGCTAGCGGGTCCTACGAGCAGTACTTC. Translated: CSARDEASGSYEQYF.

This clonotype was seen ten or more times. The rearrangement joins TRBV9 to TRBJ2-7; D might be TRBD2 (5 bases). Germline V lookup: CDR1 SGDLS, CDR2 YYNGEE. Trimming took 4 bases from V and 3 from J, leaving 5 bases between them. There are 11 residues in the CDR3. CDR3 in DNA: TGTGCCAGCAGCCGGGGCTACGAGCAGTACTTC. This codes for CASSRGYEQYF.

The V and J genes are TRBV5-5 and TRBJ2-1; 7 bases map to TRBD2. The CDR3 is made up of 16 amino acids. Germline-derived CDR1 and CDR2 are SGHKS and YYEKEE (reference sequence). Losses at the gene ends were 3 bases for V and 6 bases for J; bases not matched to a gene: 12. The CDR3 DNA is TGTGCCAGCAGCTCAACCGCGAGCGGGGTTATCAATGAGCAGTTCTTC. This gives the protein CASSSTASGVINEQFF.

The chain has TRBV7-9 and TRBJ1-4; D is perhaps TRBD1 (6 bases). Germline V gene sequence: CDR1 SEHNR, CDR2 FQNEAQ (reference sequence). The CDR3 covers 13 residues. V was cut by 6 bases and J by 7 bases, with 12 bases left in between. CDR3 protein: CASRLGAGEKLFF. The CDR3 DNA follows: TGTGCCAGCAGACTGGGGGCGGGTGAAAAACTGTTTTTT.

This clonotype occurred a few times. The V gene is TRBV12-3 or TRBV12-4, the J gene TRBJ2-2; 11 bases line up with TRBD2. Unmatched junction bases numbered 9, after V lost 5 bases and J lost 4 bases. This CDR3 spans 17 amino acids. CDR3 in amino acids: CASSPTLAGEVTGELFF. CDR3 nucleotides: TGTGCCAGCAGTCCGACACTAGCGGGAGAGGTCACCGGGGAGCTGTTTTTT.

This clonotype was detected only a few times. V gene TRBV6-5 combines with J gene TRBJ2-1; D possibly corresponds to TRBD2 (5 bases). This CDR3 has 15 residues. V was cut by 4 bases and J by 4 bases, with 14 bases left in between. Germline V lookup: CDR1 MNHEY, CDR2 SVGAGI. CDR3 coding DNA: TGTGCCAGCAGTTTCCGGGAAACTAAATACAATGAGCAGTTCTTC. This translates into CASSFRETKYNEQFF.

This clonotype occurred many times. The rearrangement links TRBV5-1 to TRBJ2-3; D uncertain. CDR3 size: 18 residues. Germline CDR1 reads SGHRS; CDR2 reads YFSETQ. V was shortened by 2 bases and J by 0 bases, with 19 bases between the two germline ends. The chain's CDR3 is CASSLGRVVSRSTDTQYF. The CDR3 DNA follows: TGCGCCAGCAGCTTAGGGCGCGTCGTCTCCCGTAGCACAGATACGCAGTATTTT.

Many counts were recorded for this clonotype. J is TRBJ2-7 and V is TRBV7-2; D is perhaps TRBD1 (6 bases). Trimming shortened V by 7 bases and J by 3 bases, and 16 bases separated the two germline ends. Per germline, CDR1 SGHTA and CDR2 FQGNSA. CDR3 length: 14 amino acids. The CDR3 coding sequence is TGTGCCAGCACCGCAGGGGTGCAGATCTACGAGCAGTACTTC. Translation gives CASTAGVQIYEQYF.

This clonotype was seen only a few times. The DNA for the CDR3 is TGCAGCGGCCATCGGTTGAACACTGAAGCTTTCTTT. Protein: CSGHRLNTEAFF. The chain combines TRBV29-1 with TRBJ1-1; no definite D call. The germline V gene encodes CDR1 SQVTM and CDR2 ANQGSEA. This CDR3 contains 12 residues. V lost 7 bases to trimming and J lost 0 bases, with 9 bases between them. Supplemented by reference TRBV29-1 and TRBJ1-1, the full variable domain reads SAVISQKPSRDICQRGTSLTIQCQVDSQVTMMFWYRQQPGQSLTLIATANQGSEATYESGFVIDKFPISRPNLTFSTLTVSNMSPEDSSIYLCSGHRLNTEAFFGQGTRLTVV.

CDR3 coding DNA: TGTGCCACCAGCATGGGGCTAGCGGATACGCAGTATTTT. It codes for CATSMGLADTQYF. This chain connects TRBV15 to TRBJ2-3; D is possibly TRBD2 (6 bases). The germline gives CDR1 LNHNV, CDR2 YYDKDF (reference sequence). The CDR3 is 13 residues long. The V end lost 4 bases, the J end lost 6 bases, and 11 bases lay between the germline ends.

This clonotype was detected ten times or more. The chain joins TRBV4-3 to TRBJ2-3; D gene unclear. CDR3 length: 15 amino acids. From germline, CDR1 is LGHNA and CDR2 YSLEER. Trimming pared 1 base from V and 1 base from J, leaving 9 bases between. CDR3: CASSQGGTGTDTQYF. The CDR3 DNA is TGCGCCAGCAGCCAAGGGGGAACAGGCACAGATACGCAGTATTTT.

This clonotype was seen a few times. The V gene is TRBV19, the J gene TRBJ2-1; D not certain. The length of the CDR3 is 14 residues. Germline V gene sequence: CDR1 LNHDA, CDR2 SQIVND (reference sequence). The V gene lost 5 bases and the J gene lost 3 bases, with 11 bases spanning the gap. CDR3 bases: TGTGCCAGTAGTTTCGACTGGGGCTACAATGAGCAGTTCTTC. Residues: CASSFDWGYNEQFF. The variable domain in full, with the rest retrieved from reference TRBV19 and TRBJ2-1, is DGGITQSPKYLFRKEGQNVTLSCEQNLNHDAMYWYRQDPGQGLRLIYYSQIVNDFQKGDIAEGYSVSREKKESFPLTVTSAQKNPTAFYLCASSFDWGYNEQFFGPGTRLTVL.

This chain uses TRBV6-5 with TRBJ2-7; tentative D call: TRBD1 (5 bases). The V end lost 3 bases, the J end lost 0 bases, and 15 bases lay between the germline ends. Looked up from germline, CDR1 is MNHEY and CDR2 is SVGAGI. The CDR3 sequence is 16 residues long. CDR3 nucleotides: TGTGCCAGCAGTTATAACCCGGACAAAACCTCCTACGAGCAGTACTTC. Translation gives CASSYNPDKTSYEQYF.

This clonotype was observed a handful of times. A read error may account for a junction end that differs from germline. The rearrangement uses TRBV20-1 and TRBJ2-2; 7 bases are shared with TRBD2. CDR1 DFQATT and CDR2 SNEGSKA come from the germline V gene (reference sequence). The CDR3 spans 16 residues. The CDR3 bases are TGCTGTGCTAGAGATCTGCAGCGGGAGAACACCGGGGAGCTGTTTTTT. This codes for CCARDLQRENTGELFF.

In its sample, this clonotype was seen a few times. CDR3 amino acids: CASSHDRDSTYEQYF. The CDR3 DNA reads as TGCGCCAGCAGCCACGACCGGGACAGTACCTACGAGCAGTACTTC. This chain connects TRBV4-3 to TRBJ2-7; TRBD1 matches 7 bases. The germline gives CDR1 LGHNA, CDR2 YSLEER. The length of the CDR3 is 15 residues. The junction had 7 bases not matched to a gene; V was cut back by 3 bases and J by 2 bases.

In its sample, this clonotype was seen a few times. The CDR3 sequence is CASSLVRDRGSRRSYEQYF. CDR3 sequence (DNA): TGTGCCAGCAGCTTAGTTCGGGACAGGGGCTCGCGGCGCTCCTACGAGCAGTACTTC. This sequence joins TRBV11-2 and TRBJ2-7, with 10 nucleotides matching TRBD1. Trimming at V came to 1 base and at J to 0 bases, leaving 12 bases not matched to a gene. There are 19 residues in the CDR3. Germline CDR1 SGHAT, CDR2 FQNNGV.

This clonotype was found a few times. The chain joins TRBV28 to TRBJ2-2; D may be TRBD2 (5 bases). CDR1 is MDHEN, CDR2 SYDVKM, per germline. V was trimmed by 8 bases and J by 0 bases, leaving 13 bases between them. The CDR3 loop spans 15 amino acids. CDR3 coding DNA: TGTGCCAGCGGGGTTAGCGCTGCGAACACCGGGGAGCTGTTTTTT. Amino acid sequence: CASGVSAANTGELFF.